This TCR beta chain came from a study of T cells in localized non-small cell lung cancer. Notes on the study in general: Peak T cell clonality was found in uninvolved adjacent lung, exceeding tumor. As only one tumor region underwent sequencing, heterogeneity remains possible. Patients showing higher blood T cell density tended to see longer overall survival. Appearing in adjacent lung were a median roughly 60 of the top 100 tumor clones.

Profiling relied on immunoSEQ multiplex PCR, and the TCRdb table lists in-frame clones only, not all of them. The table records tens of thousands of clones, roughly 87% of them present only once. With V trimmed by 10 bases and J by 8 bases, 16 bases remained unmatched. The CDR3 totals 15 residues. Germline lookup yields CDR1 MNHEY and CDR2 SMNVEV (reference sequence). Comments on this clone: Its antigen is currently unknown.

Sequences were derived from peripheral blood, sampled before any cancer treatment. The chain has TRBV27 and TRBJ1-2; 10 nucleotides match TRBD1. The receptor was derived from a man aged 35-69 years with stage I squamous cell lung carcinoma. CDR3 region: CAISPPGTGVWGYTF. For the CDR3, the DNA is TGTGCCATCAGCCCCCCGGGGACAGGGGTCTGGGGCTACACCTTC.